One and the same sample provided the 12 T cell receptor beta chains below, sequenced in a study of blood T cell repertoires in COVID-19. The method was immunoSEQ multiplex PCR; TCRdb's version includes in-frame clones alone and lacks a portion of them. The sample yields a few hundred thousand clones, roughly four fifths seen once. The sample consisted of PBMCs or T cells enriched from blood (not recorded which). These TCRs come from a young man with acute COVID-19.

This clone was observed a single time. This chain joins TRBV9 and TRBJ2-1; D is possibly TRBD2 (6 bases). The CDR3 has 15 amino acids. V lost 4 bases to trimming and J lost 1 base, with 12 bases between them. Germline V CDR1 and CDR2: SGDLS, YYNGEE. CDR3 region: CASSPQSGSYNEQFF. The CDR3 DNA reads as TGTGCCAGCAGCCCACAAAGCGGGTCCTACAATGAGCAGTTCTTC. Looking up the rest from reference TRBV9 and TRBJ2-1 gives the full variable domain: DSGVTQTPKHLITATGQRVTLRCSPRSGDLSVYWYQQSLDQGLQFLIQYYNGEERAKGNILERFSAQQFPDLHSELNLSSLELGDSALYFCASSPQSGSYNEQFFGPGTRLTVL.

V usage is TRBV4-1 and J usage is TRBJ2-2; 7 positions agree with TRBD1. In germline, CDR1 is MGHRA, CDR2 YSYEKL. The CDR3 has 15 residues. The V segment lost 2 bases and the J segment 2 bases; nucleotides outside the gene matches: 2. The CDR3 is CASSQPGGNTGELFF. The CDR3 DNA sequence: TGCGCCAGCAGCCAACCAGGGGGTAACACCGGGGAGCTGTTTTTT.

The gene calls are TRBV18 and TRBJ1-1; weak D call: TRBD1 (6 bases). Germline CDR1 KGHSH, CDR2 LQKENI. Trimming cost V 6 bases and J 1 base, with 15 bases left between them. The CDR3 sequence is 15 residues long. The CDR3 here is CASSQRGQSNTEAFF. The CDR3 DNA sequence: TGTGCCAGCTCCCAAAGGGGACAATCGAACACTGAAGCTTTCTTT.

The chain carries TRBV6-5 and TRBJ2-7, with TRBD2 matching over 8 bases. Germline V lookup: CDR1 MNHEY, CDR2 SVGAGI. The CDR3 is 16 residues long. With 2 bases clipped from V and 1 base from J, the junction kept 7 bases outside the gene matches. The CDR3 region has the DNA TGTGCCAGCAGTTACGGGCAGGCTAGCGGGTCCTACGAGCAGTACGTC. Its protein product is CASSYGQASGSYEQYV.

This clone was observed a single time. This CDR3 reads CASSPVRHQREGVYGYTF. The CDR3 region has the DNA TGTGCCAGCTCACCAGTGCGCCACCAAAGGGAAGGGGTCTATGGCTACACCTTC. This chain joins TRBV18 and TRBJ1-2, with D possibly matching TRBD1 (5 bases). Trimming took 2 bases from V and 4 from J, leaving 23 bases between them. The CDR3 is 18 residues long. Germline-derived CDR1 and CDR2 are KGHSH and LQKENI.

The CDR3 region has the DNA TGTGCCAGCAGAGGGACATACATGAACACTGAAGCTTTCTTT. Amino acid sequence: CASRGTYMNTEAFF. The chain joins TRBV2 to TRBJ1-1, with D possibly matching TRBD1 (6 bases). The CDR3 spans 14 residues. The V end was cut by 6 bases, the J end by 0 bases, with 11 bases between. Germline V lookup: CDR1 SNHLY, CDR2 FYNNEI.

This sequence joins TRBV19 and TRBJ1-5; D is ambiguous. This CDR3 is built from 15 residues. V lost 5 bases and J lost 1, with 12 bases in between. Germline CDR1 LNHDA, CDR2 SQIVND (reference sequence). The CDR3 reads CASSPRVGSNQPQHF. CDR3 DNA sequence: TGTGCCAGTAGTCCTCGGGTCGGGAGCAATCAGCCCCAGCATTTT.

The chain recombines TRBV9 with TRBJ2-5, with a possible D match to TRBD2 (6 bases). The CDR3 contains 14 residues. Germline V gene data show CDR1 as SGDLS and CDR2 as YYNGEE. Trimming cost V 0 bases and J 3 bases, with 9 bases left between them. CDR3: CASSVGVAEETQYF. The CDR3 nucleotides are TGTGCCAGCAGCGTAGGGGTAGCGGAAGAGACCCAGTACTTC.

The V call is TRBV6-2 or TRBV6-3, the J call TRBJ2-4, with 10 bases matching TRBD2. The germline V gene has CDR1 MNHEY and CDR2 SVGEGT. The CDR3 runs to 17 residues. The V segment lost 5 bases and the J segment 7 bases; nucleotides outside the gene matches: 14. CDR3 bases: TGTGCCAGCAGTAGTTCTAGCGGGAGTTGGACCGGGAACATTCAGTACTTC. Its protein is CASSSSSGSWTGNIQYF.

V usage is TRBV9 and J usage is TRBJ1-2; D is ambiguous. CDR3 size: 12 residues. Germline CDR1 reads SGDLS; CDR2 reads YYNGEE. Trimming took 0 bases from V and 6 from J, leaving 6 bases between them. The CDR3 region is CASSVVQNGYTF. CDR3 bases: TGTGCCAGCAGCGTAGTGCAGAATGGCTACACCTTC.

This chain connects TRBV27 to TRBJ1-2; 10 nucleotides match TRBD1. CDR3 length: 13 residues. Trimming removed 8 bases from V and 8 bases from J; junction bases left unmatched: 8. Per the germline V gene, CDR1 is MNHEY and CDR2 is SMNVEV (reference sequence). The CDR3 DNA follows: TGTGCCAGCCGGGACAGGGGTTTTGAAGGCTACACCTTC. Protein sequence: CASRDRGFEGYTF.

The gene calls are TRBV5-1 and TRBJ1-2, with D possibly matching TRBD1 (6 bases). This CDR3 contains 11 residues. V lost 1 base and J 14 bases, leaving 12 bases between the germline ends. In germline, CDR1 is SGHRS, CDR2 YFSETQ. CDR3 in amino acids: CASSLTGPETF. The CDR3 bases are TGCGCCAGCAGCTTGACAGGGCCGGAAACCTTC.